The 21 T cell receptor beta chains reported below all come from one sample, sequenced in a study of tumor-infiltrating lymphocytes in primary liver carcinoma. Co-extracted RNA and DNA came from roughly 20-30 mg of unsorted bulk tissue. Constant-region priming of approximately 500 ng total RNA yielded TCR beta cDNA. Slightly modified ARM-PCR with three nested multiplex PCR rounds yielded TCR beta libraries. Use of TRBV1-TRBV30 forward primers with a C-beta reverse primer characterized the first two PCR rounds, which lasted nine to eleven cycles each. A single record per CDR3 protein comes from TCRdb applying MiXCR to the multiplex PCR reads. The sample includes over 95,000 distinct CDR3 sequences, 69% of them seen just once. Sequenced material: liver tumor tissue from sampling region 5. Subset meaning: tumor region T5, tumor centre. These receptors originate from a woman aged 60-70 years with primary liver carcinoma and hepatitis B virus infection.

Comment on this clonotype: The germline gene is not matched at one end of the junction; a read error may be the cause. The J gene is TRBJ2-7, the V gene TRBV29-1; D unresolved. Germline assignment: CDR1 SQVTM and CDR2 ANQGSEA. CDR3 length equals 11 residues. In DNA form, the CDR3 reads TGCAGCGTCGGGTCTCCCTATGAGCAGTACTTC. As protein: CSVGSPYEQYF.

This clonotype was seen ten or more times. V usage is TRBV6-5 and J usage is TRBJ1-4; D unresolved. The CDR3 covers 13 residues. The germline gives CDR1 MNHEY, CDR2 SVGAGI. The V end was cut by 1 base, the J end by 8 bases, with 8 bases between. The CDR3 sequence: CASSYYPGEKLFF. The CDR3 nucleotides are TGTGCCAGCAGTTACTACCCGGGGGAAAAACTGTTTTTT.

This chain links TRBV6-1 with TRBJ2-1; D is ambiguous. Deletions cut 11 bases from V and 1 base from J, with 18 bases between. The CDR3 covers 15 residues. Germline CDR1 reads MNHNS; CDR2 reads SASEGT. The DNA of the CDR3 is TGTGCCTACAGTGATTCGTGGGCGTCCTACAATGAGCAGTTCTTC. Its protein product is CAYSDSWASYNEQFF.

This clonotype came up once. Relative to the germline gene, one junction end is altered; a read error may explain this. The V gene is TRBV6-5, the J gene TRBJ1-2, with D unclear. The CDR3 runs 16 residues. Germline loops: CDR1 MNHEY, CDR2 SVGAGI. CDR3 sequence (DNA): TGCGCCAGCAACGTGATCCGGACGGGCGGATCCTATGGCTACACCTTC. Its protein is CASNVIRTGGSYGYTF.

The rearrangement links TRBV11-2 to TRBJ2-3; D unclear. V lost 6 bases to trimming and J lost 4 bases, with 11 bases between them. In germline, CDR1 is SGHAT, CDR2 FQNNGV. The CDR3 is made up of 13 amino acids. This CDR3 is CASRSEAADTQYF. The CDR3 DNA reads as TGTGCCAGCAGATCAGAGGCAGCAGATACGCAGTATTTT.

This clonotype was found many times. The chain is built from TRBV7-8 and TRBJ1-6, with D hard to call. The V gene lost 4 bases and the J gene lost 7 bases, with 8 bases spanning the gap. The CDR3 covers 13 residues. Germline lookup yields CDR1 SGHVS and CDR2 FQNEAQ. As DNA, the CDR3 is TGTGCCAGCAGCTCCCGTGGGAATTCACCCCTCCACTTT. Translation gives CASSSRGNSPLHF.

About this clonotype itself: The CDR3 does not end in the conserved phenylalanine or tryptophan, so this is likely a read error. The chain recombines TRBV6-5 with TRBJ1-2; D is perhaps TRBD1 (5 bases). Germline V CDR1 and CDR2: MNHEY, SVGAGI. CDR3 length: 18 amino acids. In nucleotides, the CDR3 is TGTGCCAGCAGTTACCGACCGGTGGGGCTCGCAGCTAACTATGACTACACCTGC. Translated: CASSYRPVGLAANYDYTC.

On this clonotype: A junction end diverges from the germline sequence, so it may reflect a read error. The chain combines TRBV12-3 or TRBV12-4 with TRBJ1-5; D is undetermined. The CDR3 extends over 15 amino acids. The CDR3: CANSPHQGRGQPQHF. CDR3 nucleotides: TGTGCCAACAGTCCCCACCAAGGGCGGGGTCAGCCCCAGCATTTT.

As to this clonotype: A single base separates this from a much larger clone, so it may be a read error. The chain is built from TRBV7-8 and TRBJ2-1; a weak D match, TRBD2 (5 bases). This CDR3 has 14 amino acids. Per the germline V gene, CDR1 is SGHVS and CDR2 is FQNEAQ. The chain's CDR3 is CANSQGGSYNEQFF. The CDR3 DNA is TGTGCCAACAGCCAAGGAGGCTCCTACAATGAGCAGTTCTTC. Complete variable domain (other parts from reference TRBV7-8 and TRBJ2-1): GAGVSQSPRYKVAKRGQDVALRCDPISGHVSLFWYQQALGQGPEFLTYFQNEAQLDKSGLPSDRFFAERPEGSVSTLKIQRTQQEDSAVYLCANSQGGSYNEQFFGPGTRLTVL.

As concerns this clonotype: Germline is not matched at one junction end, which may reflect a read error. The rearrangement uses TRBV6-5 and TRBJ2-7; D call uncertain. The CDR3 consists of 15 residues. Germline V gene sequence: CDR1 MNHEY, CDR2 SVGAGI. The CDR3 protein is CATRYSIAGFYKQYF. The CDR3 DNA reads as TGTGCCACCAGGTACTCGATCGCCGGCTTCTACAAGCAGTACTTC.

With regard to this clonotype: At one end the junction does not follow the germline gene, possibly because of a read error. V and J are TRBV29-1 and TRBJ1-2; 7 bases line up with TRBD1. Germline-derived CDR1 and CDR2 are SQVTM and ANQGSEA. The CDR3 loop spans 14 amino acids. CDR3 sequence reads: CSDDRAGVEQGYTF. CDR3 nucleotides: TGTAGCGATGACAGGGCGGGGGTCGAGCAGGGCTACACCTTC. Together with reference TRBV29-1 and TRBJ1-2, the CDR3 gives the full variable domain: SAVISQKPSRDICQRGTSLTIQCQVDSQVTMMFWYRQQPGQSLTLIATANQGSEATYESGFVIDKFPISRPNLTFSTLTVSNMSPEDSSIYLCSDDRAGVEQGYTFGSGTRLTVV.

In this sample, this clonotype turned up once. The conserved phenylalanine or tryptophan is not found at the CDR3 terminus, so this likely reflects a read error. The chain combines TRBV12-5 with TRBJ2-1; possibly TRBD2 for D (5 bases). V dropped 0 bases and J dropped 8 bases, with 14 bases sitting between them. In germline, CDR1 is LGHNT, CDR2 FRNRAP. This CDR3 is 15 amino acids long. The DNA of the CDR3 is TGTGCTAGTGGTTTGGTCGGGCGGAGGATCGATGAGCAGTTCTCC. Encoded protein: CASGLVGRRIDEQFS.

V usage is TRBV7-9 and J usage is TRBJ2-7; D not certain. The germline V gene encodes CDR1 SEHNR and CDR2 FQNEAQ (reference sequence). V lost 1 base and J 3 bases, leaving 10 bases between the germline ends. The CDR3 spans 14 residues. CDR3 amino acids: CASSLGDIYYEQYF. CDR3 coding DNA: TGTGCCAGCAGCTTAGGAGACATCTACTACGAGCAGTACTTC.

This clonotype was detected ten times or more. This chain uses TRBV6-5 with TRBJ2-1, with D unclear. This CDR3 region has 13 residues. In germline, CDR1 is MNHEY, CDR2 SVGAGI. V was pared by 6 bases and J by 6 bases, with 12 bases between. The CDR3 region is CASSPLDVNEQFF. The CDR3 bases are TGTGCCAGCAGCCCATTGGACGTCAATGAGCAGTTCTTC.

V gene TRBV11-3 combines with J gene TRBJ2-7; D is perhaps TRBD2 (6 bases). The V end lost 1 base, the J end lost 10 bases, and 20 bases lay between the germline ends. This CDR3 has 15 residues. Germline V lookup: CDR1 SGHNT, CDR2 YENEEA. CDR3 protein: CASSLGPGGAWEQYF. CDR3 DNA: TGTGCCAGCAGCTTAGGACCGGGCGGGGCCTGGGAACAGTACTTC.

About this clonotype itself: The junction shows a germline mismatch at one end, possibly a read error. The chain recombines TRBV6-6 with TRBJ1-1; 10 bases agree with TRBD1. The CDR3 runs 15 residues. In germline, CDR1 is MNHNY, CDR2 SVGAGI (reference sequence). This CDR3 is CASSYDRGRSAEALF. CDR3 in DNA: TGTGCCAGCAGTTACGACAGGGGGCGTTCGGCTGAAGCTTTATTT.

About this clonotype: A single base separates this from a much larger clone, so it may be a read error. This sequence joins TRBV7-8 and TRBJ1-1; maybe TRBD1 (5 bases). The germline V and J ends were trimmed by 5 bases and 6 bases, with 16 bases remaining between them. Germline assignment: CDR1 SGHVS and CDR2 FQNEAQ. CDR3 size: 14 residues. The CDR3 sequence: CASSLTLAGAEAFF. DNA for the CDR3: TGTGCCAGCAGCCTGACCCTAGCGGGGGCTGAAGCTTTCTTT.

Points on this clonotype: The conserved phenylalanine or tryptophan normally closing the CDR3 is absent here, so this likely arose from a read error. The gene calls are TRBV28 and TRBJ1-2; 7 bases fit TRBD1. Germline CDR1 MDHEN, CDR2 SYDVKM. This CDR3 is 16 amino acids long. V dropped 5 bases and J dropped 4; count of bases not matched to a gene: 13. CDR3 sequence (DNA): TGTGCCAGCAGTCCGCCCATTACTAACAGGGGCTATGGCTACACCTCC. This gives the protein CASSPPITNRGYGYTS.

This clonotype was seen more than once but under ten times. The CDR3: CASSTSGREYEQYF. The CDR3 DNA is TGCGCCAGCAGCACTAGCGGGAGGGAGTACGAGCAGTACTTC. V usage is TRBV5-1 and J usage is TRBJ2-7; 13 nucleotides agree with TRBD2. The CDR3 contains 14 residues. CDR1 SGHRS and CDR2 YFSETQ come from the germline V gene. The ends lost 4 bases at V and 4 bases at J; junction bases unmatched: 2.

About this clonotype itself: One junction end disagrees with the germline gene, perhaps due to a read error. The chain employs TRBV11-3 and TRBJ2-1; perhaps TRBD2 as D (5 bases). The CDR3 covers 15 residues. Germline V gene sequence: CDR1 SGHNT, CDR2 YENEEA. DNA of the CDR3: TGTGCCAGCAGCTTAGGCCTAGAGGGAGATAAGGAGCAATTCTTC. Amino acids: CASSLGLEGDKEQFF.

A note on this clonotype: A much larger clone differs from this one at a single base, so this may be a read error. This chain connects TRBV14 to TRBJ1-3; D is unclear. Germline CDR1 SGHDN, CDR2 FVKESK. This CDR3 contains 14 residues. The CDR3, as DNA: TGTGCCAGCAGCCCCGGGATCTCTGGAAACTCCATATATTTT. Residues: CASSPGISGNSIYF.